A selection of T cell receptor beta chains follows, all from one sample in a study of blood T cell repertoires in COVID-19. Clones were read by immunoSEQ multiplex PCR, and TCRdb kept only the in-frame ones, dropping some. The sample lists about 83,000 clones, 70% to 90% occurring once. Sequenced input: peripheral blood. The receptors were sampled from a man older than 75 with active or convalescent COVID-19. Each CDR3 is given with its conserved first and last residue. A D gene is named only where the DNA matches it firmly. Clone size appears in some rows only: once, few, many, or a class for an expanded clone.

TRBV9	.	TRBD1	TRBJ1-1	TGTGCCAGCAGCACAACAGGGGGCCGGACTGAAGCTTTCTTT	CASSTTGGRTEAFF
TRBV11-2	.	.	TRBJ2-2	TGTGCCAGCAGCTTAAAGGGGTCCGGGGAGCTGTTTTTT	CASSLKGSGELFF
TRBV7-9	.	.	TRBJ1-5	TGTGCCAGCAGCCCAGCCGGACAGATCAATCAGCCCCAGCATTTT	CASSPAGQINQPQHF
TRBV29-1	.	TRBD2	TRBJ2-3	TGCAGCGTCGGAGGAGCGGGAGGAAACACAGATACGCAGTATTTT	CSVGGAGGNTDTQYF
TRBV4-2	.	TRBD2	TRBJ2-1	TGTGCCAGCAGCCAAGGCGCCGGGACTAGCGGTCCCTACAATGAGCAGTTCTTC	CASSQGAGTSGPYNEQFF
TRBV18	.	.	TRBJ1-3	TGTGCCAGCTCACCACGCGGTCAGAAAGGAAACACCATATATTTT	CASSPRGQKGNTIYF
TRBV30	.	.	TRBJ1-5	TGTGCCTGGAGTTTGGGGGGAACTCAGCCCCAGCATTTT	CAWSLGGTQPQHF
TRBV19	.	TRBD2	TRBJ2-3	TGTGCCAGTAGCTCCACCAGCGGGAGCCAGCTGAGCGCGCAGTATTTT	CASSSTSGSQLSAQYF
TRBV19	.	TRBD1	TRBJ1-3	TGTGCCAGTAGTACGACAGGGGGTTACGGAAACACCATATATTTT	CASSTTGGYGNTIYF
TRBV7-2	.	.	TRBJ1-5	TGTGCCAGCGGGCGATACGAAAATAATCAGCCCCAGCATTTT	CASGRYENNQPQHF
TRBV10-1	few	.	TRBJ1-5	TGCGCCAGCAGTGAGATCGGGAATCAGCCCCAGCATTTT	CASSEIGNQPQHF
TRBV7-2	.	.	TRBJ2-3	TGTGCCAGCAGCGGACTTCAGGCAGATACGCAGTATTTT	CASSGLQADTQYF
TRBV12-3/TRBV12-4	.	.	TRBJ1-2	TGTGCCAGCAGTGTGGGGCAGGTCTATGGCTACACCTTC	CASSVGQVYGYTF
TRBV3-1/TRBV3-2	.	.	TRBJ2-5	TGTGCCAGCAGCCAAGGGGCCAGCCAGGGACAAGAGACCCAGTACTTC	CASSQGASQGQETQYF
TRBV5-1	.	TRBD2	TRBJ2-1	TGCGCCAGCAGCCCCCAAGGGCCTAGCGGGTGGGCAGGTGAGCAGTTCTTC	CASSPQGPSGWAGEQFF
TRBV25-1	.	.	TRBJ2-5	TGTGCCAGCCGACCGGGTAACCAAGAGACCCAGTACTTC	CASRPGNQETQYF
TRBV6-5	.	TRBD1	TRBJ1-5	TGTGCCAGCAGGCCGACAGGGTCCAATCAGCCCCAGCATTTT	CASRPTGSNQPQHF
TRBV5-3	.	.	TRBJ1-1	TGTGCCAGGAGGACATCATTCTTT	CARRTSFF
TRBV7-6	.	.	TRBJ2-1	TGTGCCAGCAGCATTAGTCATGAGCAGTTCTTC	CASSISHEQFF
TRBV5-4	.	.	TRBJ2-2	TGTGCCAGCAGCTTGAACCCCGTGGGGGGCGGGGAGCTGTTTTTT	CASSLNPVGGGELFF
TRBV5-1	.	TRBD1	TRBJ2-3	TGCGCCAGCAGCTTGGACCCGGGACAGGGCTCAGATACGCAGTATTTT	CASSLDPGQGSDTQYF
TRBV24-1	.	TRBD2	TRBJ2-2	TGTGCCACCGGAAGACCTAGCGGGACAAACACCGGGGAGCTGTTTTTT	CATGRPSGTNTGELFF
TRBV27	.	TRBD1	TRBJ1-5	TGTGCCAGCAGCCCACATTTCGGGACAGGCCATCAGCCCCAGCATTTT	CASSPHFGTGHQPQHF
TRBV5-1	.	TRBD1	TRBJ2-5	TGCGCCAGCAGCTTGCGGACAGGGGGCGCGGAGACCCAGTACTTC	CASSLRTGGAETQYF
TRBV5-1	.	.	TRBJ1-3	TGCGCCAGCAGCTTGGCCAATCCCAGGGGAAACACCATATATTTT	CASSLANPRGNTIYF
TRBV2	.	.	TRBJ1-2	TGTGCCAGCCGGGGGGATAGCTATGGCTACACCTTC	CASRGDSYGYTF
TRBV28	.	TRBD1	TRBJ1-6	TGTGCCAGCAGACCACAGGGGACCCCTAATTCACCCCTCCACTTT	CASRPQGTPNSPLHF
TRBV27	once	TRBD1	TRBJ2-2	TGTGCCAGCAGGAGGGACAGGGGGCCTCCACCGAACACCGGGGAGCTGTTTTTT	CASRRDRGPPPNTGELFF
TRBV9	.	.	TRBJ2-5	TGTGCCAGCAGCGTAGGTGCAGGGGAAGAGACCCAGTACTTC	CASSVGAGEETQYF
TRBV28	few	.	TRBJ2-1	TGTGCCAGCAGTTTAGGCGGGGGCCTCTCGTCCCCCCAGTTCTTC	CASSLGGGLSSPQFF
TRBV7-8	.	.	TRBJ2-1	TGTGCCAGCAGCCGAACTAGAAACCCGCAGTTCTTC	CASSRTRNPQFF